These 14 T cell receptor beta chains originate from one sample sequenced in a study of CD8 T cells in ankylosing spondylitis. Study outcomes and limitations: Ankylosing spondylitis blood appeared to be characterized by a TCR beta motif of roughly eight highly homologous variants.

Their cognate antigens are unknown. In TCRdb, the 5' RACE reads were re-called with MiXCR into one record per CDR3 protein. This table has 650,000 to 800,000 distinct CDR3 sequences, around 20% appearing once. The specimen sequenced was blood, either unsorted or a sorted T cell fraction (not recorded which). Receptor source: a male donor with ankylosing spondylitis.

This CDR3 is CASSVSSGYSSYNEQFF. The DNA of the CDR3 is TGTGCCAGCAGCGTATCTAGCGGGTACAGCTCCTACAATGAGCAGTTCTTC. The V gene is TRBV9, the J gene TRBJ2-1; 8 nucleotides align to TRBD2. Germline V lookup: CDR1 SGDLS, CDR2 YYNGEE. The ends lost 1 base at V and 0 bases at J; junction bases unmatched: 6. The CDR3 sequence is 17 residues long.

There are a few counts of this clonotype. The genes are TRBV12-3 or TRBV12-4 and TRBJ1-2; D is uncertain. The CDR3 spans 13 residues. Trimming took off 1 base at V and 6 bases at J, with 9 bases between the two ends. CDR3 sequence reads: CASSLVRRDGYTF. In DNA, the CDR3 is TGTGCCAGCAGTTTAGTCAGGCGGGATGGCTACACCTTC.

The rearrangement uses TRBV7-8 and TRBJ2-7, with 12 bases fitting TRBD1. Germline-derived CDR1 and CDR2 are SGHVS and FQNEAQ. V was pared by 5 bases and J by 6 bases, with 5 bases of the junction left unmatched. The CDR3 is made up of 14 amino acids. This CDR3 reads CASSTRDRGREQYF. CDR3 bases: TGTGCCAGCAGCACCCGGGACAGGGGGCGCGAGCAGTACTTC.

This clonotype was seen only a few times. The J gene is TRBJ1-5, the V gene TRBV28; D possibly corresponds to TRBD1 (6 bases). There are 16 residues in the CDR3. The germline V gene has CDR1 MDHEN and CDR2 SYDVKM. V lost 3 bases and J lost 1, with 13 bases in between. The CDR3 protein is CASSFVGRGSNQPQHF. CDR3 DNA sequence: TGTGCCAGCAGTTTTGTCGGCAGGGGCAGCAATCAGCCCCAGCATTTT.

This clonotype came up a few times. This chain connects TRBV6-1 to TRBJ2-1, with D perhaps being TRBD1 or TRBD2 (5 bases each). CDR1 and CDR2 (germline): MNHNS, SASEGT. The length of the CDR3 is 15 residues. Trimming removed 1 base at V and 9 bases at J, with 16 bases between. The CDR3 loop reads CASSEGYGGQGEQFF. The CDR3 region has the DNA TGTGCCAGCAGTGAAGGGTATGGAGGTCAGGGTGAGCAGTTCTTC.

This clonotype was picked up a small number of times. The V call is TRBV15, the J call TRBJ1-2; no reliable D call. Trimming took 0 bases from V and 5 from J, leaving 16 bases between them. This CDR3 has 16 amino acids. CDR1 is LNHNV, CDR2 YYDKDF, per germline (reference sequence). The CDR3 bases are TGTGCCACCAGCAGAGATGGAGCAGAACTTTTTTATGGCTACACCTTC. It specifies CATSRDGAELFYGYTF. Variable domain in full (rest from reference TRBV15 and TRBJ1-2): DAMVIQNPRYQVTQFGKPVTLSCSQTLNHNVMYWYQQKSSQAPKLLFHYYDKDFNNEADTPDNFQSRRPNTSFCFLDIRSPGLGDTAMYLCATSRDGAELFYGYTFGSGTRLTVV.

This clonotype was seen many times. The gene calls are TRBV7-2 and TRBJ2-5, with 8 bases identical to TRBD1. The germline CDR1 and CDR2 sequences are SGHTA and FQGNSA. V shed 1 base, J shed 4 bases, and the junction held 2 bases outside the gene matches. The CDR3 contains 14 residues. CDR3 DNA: TGTGCCAGCAGCTTAGGGACAGGGATAGAGACCCAGTACTTC. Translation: CASSLGTGIETQYF.

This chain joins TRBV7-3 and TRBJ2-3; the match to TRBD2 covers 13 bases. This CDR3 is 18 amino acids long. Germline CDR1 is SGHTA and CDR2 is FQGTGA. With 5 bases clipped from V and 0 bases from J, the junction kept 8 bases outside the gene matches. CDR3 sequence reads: CASSVGLAGAPSTDTQYF. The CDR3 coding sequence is TGTGCCAGCAGCGTAGGACTAGCGGGAGCTCCTAGCACAGATACGCAGTATTTT.

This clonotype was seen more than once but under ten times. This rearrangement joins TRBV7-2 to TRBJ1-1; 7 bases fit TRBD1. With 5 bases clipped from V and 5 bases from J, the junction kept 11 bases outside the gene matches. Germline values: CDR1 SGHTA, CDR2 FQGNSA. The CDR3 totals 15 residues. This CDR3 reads CASSQDRDLGTEAFF. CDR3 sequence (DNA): TGTGCCAGCAGCCAAGACAGGGACCTGGGGACTGAAGCTTTCTTT.

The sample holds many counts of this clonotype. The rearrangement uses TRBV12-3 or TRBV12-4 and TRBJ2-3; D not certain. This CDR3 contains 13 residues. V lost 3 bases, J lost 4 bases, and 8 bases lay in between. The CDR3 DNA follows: TGTGCCAGCAGTTTTTGGGAAGCAGATACGCAGTATTTT. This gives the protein CASSFWEADTQYF.

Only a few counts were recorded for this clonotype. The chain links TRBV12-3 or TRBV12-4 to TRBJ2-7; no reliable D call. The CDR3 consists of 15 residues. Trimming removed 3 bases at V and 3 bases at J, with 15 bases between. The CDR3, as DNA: TGTGCCAGCAGTTTTCGCCTCTCATCCAACTACGAGCAGTACTTC. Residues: CASSFRLSSNYEQYF.

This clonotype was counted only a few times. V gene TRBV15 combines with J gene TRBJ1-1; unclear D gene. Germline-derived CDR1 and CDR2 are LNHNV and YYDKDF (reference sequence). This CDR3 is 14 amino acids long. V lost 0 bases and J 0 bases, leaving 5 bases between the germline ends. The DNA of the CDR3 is TGTGCCACCAGCAGAGAAGGATTGAACACTGAAGCTTTCTTT. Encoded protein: CATSREGLNTEAFF.

The CDR3 region is CASRNKGRTYNEQFF. DNA for the CDR3: TGTGCCAGCAGAAACAAGGGGAGGACGTACAATGAGCAGTTCTTC. The chain has TRBV7-8 and TRBJ2-1; a possible D gene is TRBD2 (6 bases). CDR3 size: 15 residues. Germline CDR1 SGHVS, CDR2 FQNEAQ. V lost 6 bases and J lost 4, with 16 bases in between.

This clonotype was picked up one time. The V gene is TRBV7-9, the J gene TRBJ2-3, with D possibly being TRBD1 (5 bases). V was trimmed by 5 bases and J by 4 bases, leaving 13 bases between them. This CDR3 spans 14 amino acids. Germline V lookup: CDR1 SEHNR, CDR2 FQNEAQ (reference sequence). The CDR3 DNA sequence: TGTGCCAGCAGCCTCCCAGGGTCCGCAGATACGCAGTATTTT. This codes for CASSLPGSADTQYF.